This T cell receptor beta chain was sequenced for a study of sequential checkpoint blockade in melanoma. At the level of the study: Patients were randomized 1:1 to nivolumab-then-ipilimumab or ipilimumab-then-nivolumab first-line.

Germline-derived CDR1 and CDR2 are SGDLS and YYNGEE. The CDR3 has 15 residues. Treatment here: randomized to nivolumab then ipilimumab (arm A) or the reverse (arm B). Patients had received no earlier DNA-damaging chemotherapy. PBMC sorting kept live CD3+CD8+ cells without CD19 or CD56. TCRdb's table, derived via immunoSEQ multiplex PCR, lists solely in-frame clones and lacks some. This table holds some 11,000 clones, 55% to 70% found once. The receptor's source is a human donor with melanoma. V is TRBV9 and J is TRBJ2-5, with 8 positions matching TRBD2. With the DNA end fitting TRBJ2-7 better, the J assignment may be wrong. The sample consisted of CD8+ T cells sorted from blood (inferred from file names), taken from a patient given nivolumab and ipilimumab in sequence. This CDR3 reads CASSVGTSVAYEQYF. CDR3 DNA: TGTGCCAGCAGCGTCGGGACTAGTGTTGCCTACGAGCAGTACTTC.